This TCR beta chain is drawn from a study of T cells in Graves' hyperthyroidism and ophthalmopathy. Remarks on this clonotype: What it recognizes is unknown.

Those with hyperthyroidism were 18 to 65 years old, newly diagnosed, and ill for under 2 months. Exclusion of patients followed from uncontrolled infection, other autoimmune disease, pregnancy or lactation. Study outcomes and limitations: In the blood, most expanded thyroid clonotypes above 0.001 appeared as well. Separation of ophthalmopathy from stable hyperthyroidism was achieved by a 13 V-J model.

RNA transcripts yielded amplified TCR beta CDR3 regions. A set of HTBI primers served as the primers for a first-round RT-PCR of the TCR CDR3. MiXCR was run by TCRdb on the multiplex PCR reads, yielding one entry per CDR3 protein. The sample carries about 420,000 distinct CDR3 sequences, approximately 14% recorded once. The sequencing input was blood. This sequence originates from a woman between 18 and 29 years old with Graves' hyperthyroidism.

The CDR3, as DNA: TGTGCCAGCAGCTGGGGGGGAGGTGGCTACACCTTC. Translated: CASSWGGGGYTF. The J gene is TRBJ1-2, the V gene TRBV5-6; maybe TRBD1 (5 bases). CDR1 is SGHDT and CDR2 is YYEEEE in the germline V gene. The CDR3 covers 12 residues. V was shortened by 3 bases and J by 7 bases, with 10 bases between the two germline ends.